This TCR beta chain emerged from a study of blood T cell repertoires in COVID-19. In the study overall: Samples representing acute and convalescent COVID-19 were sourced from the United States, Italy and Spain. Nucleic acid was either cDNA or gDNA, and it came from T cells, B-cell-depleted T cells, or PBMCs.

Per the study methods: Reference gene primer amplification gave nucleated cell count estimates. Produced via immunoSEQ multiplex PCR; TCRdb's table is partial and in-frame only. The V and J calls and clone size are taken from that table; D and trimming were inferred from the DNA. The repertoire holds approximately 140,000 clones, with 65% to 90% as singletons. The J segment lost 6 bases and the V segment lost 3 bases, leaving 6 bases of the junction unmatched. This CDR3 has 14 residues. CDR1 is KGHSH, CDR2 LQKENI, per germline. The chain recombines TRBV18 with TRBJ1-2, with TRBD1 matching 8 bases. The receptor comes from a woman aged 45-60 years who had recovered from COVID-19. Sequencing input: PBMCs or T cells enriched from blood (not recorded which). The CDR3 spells CASSPWTGMDGYTF. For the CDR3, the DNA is TGTGCCAGCTCACCTTGGACAGGGATGGATGGCTACACCTTC. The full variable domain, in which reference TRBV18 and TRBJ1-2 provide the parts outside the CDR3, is NAGVMQNPRHLVRRRGQEARLRCSPMKGHSHVYWYRQLPEEGLKFMVYLQKENIIDESGMPKERFSAEFPKEGPSILRIQQVVRGDSAAYFCASSPWTGMDGYTFGSGTRLTVV.